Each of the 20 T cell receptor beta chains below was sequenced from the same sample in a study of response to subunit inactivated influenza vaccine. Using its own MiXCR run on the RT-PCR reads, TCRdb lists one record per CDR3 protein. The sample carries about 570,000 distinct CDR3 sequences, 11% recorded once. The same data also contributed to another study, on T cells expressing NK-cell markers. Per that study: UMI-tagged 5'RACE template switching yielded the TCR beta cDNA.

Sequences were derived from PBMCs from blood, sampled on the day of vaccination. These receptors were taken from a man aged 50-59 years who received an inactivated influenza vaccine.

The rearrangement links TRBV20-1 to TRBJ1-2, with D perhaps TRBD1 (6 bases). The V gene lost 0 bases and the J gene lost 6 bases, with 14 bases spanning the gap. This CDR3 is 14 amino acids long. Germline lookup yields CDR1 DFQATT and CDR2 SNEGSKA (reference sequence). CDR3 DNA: TGCAGTGCTAGAGACCCGGGACAAGGAAATGGCTACACCTTC. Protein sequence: CSARDPGQGNGYTF.

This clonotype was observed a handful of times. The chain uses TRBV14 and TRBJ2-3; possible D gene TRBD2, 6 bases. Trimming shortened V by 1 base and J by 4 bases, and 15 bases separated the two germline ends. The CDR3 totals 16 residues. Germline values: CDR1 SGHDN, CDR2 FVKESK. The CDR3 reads CASSQALGLYPDTQYF. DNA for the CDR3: TGTGCCAGCAGCCAAGCTCTAGGACTATATCCAGATACGCAGTATTTT.

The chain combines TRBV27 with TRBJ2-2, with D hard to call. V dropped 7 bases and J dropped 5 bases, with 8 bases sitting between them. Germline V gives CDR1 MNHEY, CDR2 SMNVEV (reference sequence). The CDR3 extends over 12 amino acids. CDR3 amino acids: CASKLLTGELFF. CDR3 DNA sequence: TGTGCCAGCAAACTATTAACCGGGGAGCTGTTTTTT.

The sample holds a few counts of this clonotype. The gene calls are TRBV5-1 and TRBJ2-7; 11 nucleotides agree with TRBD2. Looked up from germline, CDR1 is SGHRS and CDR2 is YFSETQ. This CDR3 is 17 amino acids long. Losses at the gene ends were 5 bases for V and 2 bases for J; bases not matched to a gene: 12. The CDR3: CASRVSLGTSGTYEQYF. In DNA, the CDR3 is TGCGCCAGCAGAGTGAGTCTGGGGACTAGCGGCACCTACGAGCAGTACTTC. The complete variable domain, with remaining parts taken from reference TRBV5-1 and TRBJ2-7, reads KAGVTQTPRYLIKTRGQQVTLSCSPISGHRSVSWYQQTPGQGLQFLFEYFSETQRNKGNFPGRFSGRQFSNSRSEMNVSTLELGDSALYLCASRVSLGTSGTYEQYFGPGTRLTVT.

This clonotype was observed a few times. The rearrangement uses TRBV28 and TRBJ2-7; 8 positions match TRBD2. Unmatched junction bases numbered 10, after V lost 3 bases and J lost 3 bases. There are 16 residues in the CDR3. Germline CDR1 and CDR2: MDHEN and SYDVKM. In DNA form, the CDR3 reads TGTGCCAGCAGTTTGCGGGGGGCCTCTGTTGGCTACGAGCAGTACTTC. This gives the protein CASSLRGASVGYEQYF.

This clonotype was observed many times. Written as DNA, the CDR3 is TGTGCCAGTAGTATAGATGGGACTAGCGGGAATGAGCAGTTCTTC. Its protein product is CASSIDGTSGNEQFF. The chain has TRBV19 and TRBJ2-1; TRBD2 aligns across 12 bases. Germline V CDR1 and CDR2: LNHDA, SQIVND (reference sequence). The CDR3 covers 15 residues. The ends lost 0 bases at V and 7 bases at J; junction bases unmatched: 1.

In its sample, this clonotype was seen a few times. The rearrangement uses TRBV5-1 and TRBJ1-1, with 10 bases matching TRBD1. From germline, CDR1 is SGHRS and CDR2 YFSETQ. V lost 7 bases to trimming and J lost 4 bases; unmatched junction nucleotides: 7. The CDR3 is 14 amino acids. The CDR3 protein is CASRRTGGSTEAFF. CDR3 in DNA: TGCGCCAGCCGTAGGACAGGGGGGAGCACTGAAGCTTTCTTT.

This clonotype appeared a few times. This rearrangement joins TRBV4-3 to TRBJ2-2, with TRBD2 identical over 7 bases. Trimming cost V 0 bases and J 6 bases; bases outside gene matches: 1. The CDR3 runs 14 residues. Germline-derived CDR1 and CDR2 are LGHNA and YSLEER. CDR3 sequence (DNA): TGCGCCAGCAGCCAAGAGCTAGCGGCCGGGGAGCTGTTTTTT. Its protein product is CASSQELAAGELFF.

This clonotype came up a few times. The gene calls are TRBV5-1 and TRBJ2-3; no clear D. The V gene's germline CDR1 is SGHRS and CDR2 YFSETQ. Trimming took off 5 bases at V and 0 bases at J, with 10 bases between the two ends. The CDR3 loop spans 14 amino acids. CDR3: CASRSAGSTDTQYF. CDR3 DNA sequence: TGCGCCAGCAGATCGGCCGGGAGCACAGATACGCAGTATTTT.

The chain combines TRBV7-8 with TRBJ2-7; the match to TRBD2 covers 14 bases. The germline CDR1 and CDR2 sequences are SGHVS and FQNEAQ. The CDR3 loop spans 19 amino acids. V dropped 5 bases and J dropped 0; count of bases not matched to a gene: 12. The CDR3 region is CASSRGVAGLAGASYEQYF. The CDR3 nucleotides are TGTGCCAGCAGCCGTGGGGTTGCGGGACTAGCGGGAGCCTCCTACGAGCAGTACTTC. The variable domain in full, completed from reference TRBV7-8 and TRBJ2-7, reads GAGVSQSPRYKVAKRGQDVALRCDPISGHVSLFWYQQALGQGPEFLTYFQNEAQLDKSGLPSDRFFAERPEGSVSTLKIQRTQQEDSAVYLCASSRGVAGLAGASYEQYFGPGTRLTVT.

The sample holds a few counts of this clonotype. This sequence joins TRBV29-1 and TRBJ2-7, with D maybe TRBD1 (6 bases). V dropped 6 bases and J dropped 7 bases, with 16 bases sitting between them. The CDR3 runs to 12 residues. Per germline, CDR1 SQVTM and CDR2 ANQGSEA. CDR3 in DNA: TGCAGCGTGGGGGACACTACGGGGGAGCAGTACTTC. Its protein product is CSVGDTTGEQYF.

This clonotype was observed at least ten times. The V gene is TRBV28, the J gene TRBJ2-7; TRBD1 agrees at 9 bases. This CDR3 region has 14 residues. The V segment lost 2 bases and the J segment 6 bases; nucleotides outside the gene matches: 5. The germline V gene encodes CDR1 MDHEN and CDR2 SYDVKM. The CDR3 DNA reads TGTGCCAGCAGTTTACCCTCGACAGGGGGCGAGCAGTACTTC. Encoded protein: CASSLPSTGGEQYF.

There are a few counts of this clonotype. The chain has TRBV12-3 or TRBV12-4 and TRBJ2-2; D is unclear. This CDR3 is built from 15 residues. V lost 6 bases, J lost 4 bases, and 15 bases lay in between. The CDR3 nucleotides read TGTGCCAGCAGCCCCTGGGCGGACCTCACCGGGGAGCTGTTTTTT. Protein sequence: CASSPWADLTGELFF.

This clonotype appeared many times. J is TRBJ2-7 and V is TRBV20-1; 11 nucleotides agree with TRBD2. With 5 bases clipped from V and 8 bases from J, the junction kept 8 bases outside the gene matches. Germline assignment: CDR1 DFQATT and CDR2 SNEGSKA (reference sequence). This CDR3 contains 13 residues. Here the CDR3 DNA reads TGCAGTGCTTGGACTAGCGGGTCAGTCCAGCAGTACTTC. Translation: CSAWTSGSVQQYF.

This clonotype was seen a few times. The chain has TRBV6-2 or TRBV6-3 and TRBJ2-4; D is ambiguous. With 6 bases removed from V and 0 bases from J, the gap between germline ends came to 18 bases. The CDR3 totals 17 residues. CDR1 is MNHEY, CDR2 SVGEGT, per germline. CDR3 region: CASSQLGSPVAKNIQYF. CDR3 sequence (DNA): TGTGCCAGCAGCCAATTGGGATCCCCAGTAGCCAAAAACATTCAGTACTTC.

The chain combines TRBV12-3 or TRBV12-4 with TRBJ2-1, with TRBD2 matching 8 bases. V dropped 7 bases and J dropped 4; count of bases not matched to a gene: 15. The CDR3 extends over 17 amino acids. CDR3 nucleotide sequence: TGTGCCAGCACCCTCTCGGGGGGGGCAGGGTTGTACAATGAGCAGTTCTTC. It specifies CASTLSGGAGLYNEQFF.

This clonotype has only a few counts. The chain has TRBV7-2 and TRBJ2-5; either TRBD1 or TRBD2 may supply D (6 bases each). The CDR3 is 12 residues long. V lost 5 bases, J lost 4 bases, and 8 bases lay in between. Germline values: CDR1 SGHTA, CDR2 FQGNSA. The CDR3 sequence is CASSRGAETQYF. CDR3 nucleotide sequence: TGTGCCAGCAGCAGGGGGGCAGAGACCCAGTACTTC.

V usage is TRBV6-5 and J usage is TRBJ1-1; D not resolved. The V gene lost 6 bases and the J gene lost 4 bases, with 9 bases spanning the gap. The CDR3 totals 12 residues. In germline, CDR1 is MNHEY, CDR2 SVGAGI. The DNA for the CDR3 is TGTGCCAGCAGCGGACCGGGCACTGAAGCTTTCTTT. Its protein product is CASSGPGTEAFF.

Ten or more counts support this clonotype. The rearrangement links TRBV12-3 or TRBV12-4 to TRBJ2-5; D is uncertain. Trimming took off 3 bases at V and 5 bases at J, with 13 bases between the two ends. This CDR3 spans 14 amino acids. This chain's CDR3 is CASSLLATRETQYF. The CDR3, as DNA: TGTGCCAGCAGTTTGTTAGCAACCCGGGAGACCCAGTACTTC.

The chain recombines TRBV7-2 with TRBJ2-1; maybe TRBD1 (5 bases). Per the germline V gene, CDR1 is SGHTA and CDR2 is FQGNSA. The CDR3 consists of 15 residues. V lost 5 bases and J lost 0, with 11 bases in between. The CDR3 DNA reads TGTGCCAGCAGCGTAACAGGCTTCTCCTACAATGAGCAGTTCTTC. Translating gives CASSVTGFSYNEQFF.